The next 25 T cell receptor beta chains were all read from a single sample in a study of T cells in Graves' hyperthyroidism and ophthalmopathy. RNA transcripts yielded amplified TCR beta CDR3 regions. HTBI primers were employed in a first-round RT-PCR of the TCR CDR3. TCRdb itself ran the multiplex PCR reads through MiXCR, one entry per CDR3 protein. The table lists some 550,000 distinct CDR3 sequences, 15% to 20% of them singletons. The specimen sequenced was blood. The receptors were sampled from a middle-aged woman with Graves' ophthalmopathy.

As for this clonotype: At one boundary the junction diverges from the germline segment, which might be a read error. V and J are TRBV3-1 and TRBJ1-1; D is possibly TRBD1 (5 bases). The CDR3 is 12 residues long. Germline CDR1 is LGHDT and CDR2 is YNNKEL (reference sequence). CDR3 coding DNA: TGTGCCAACAGCCAAGAAGCGGGACGCGGTTTCTTT. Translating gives CANSQEAGRGFF.

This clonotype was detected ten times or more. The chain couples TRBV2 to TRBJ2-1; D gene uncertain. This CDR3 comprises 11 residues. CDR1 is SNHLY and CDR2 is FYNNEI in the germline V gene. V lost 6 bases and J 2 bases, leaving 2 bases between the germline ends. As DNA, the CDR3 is TGTGCCAGCAGAACCTACAATGAGCAGTTCTTC. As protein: CASRTYNEQFF.

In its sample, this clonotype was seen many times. As DNA, the CDR3 is TGCGCCAGCAGCTGGGACGGTTACACTGAAGCTTTCTTT. Protein: CASSWDGYTEAFF. The gene calls are TRBV5-1 and TRBJ1-1, with D possibly matching TRBD1 (5 bases). The V gene lost 3 bases and the J gene lost 3 bases, with 9 bases spanning the gap. Germline lookup yields CDR1 SGHRS and CDR2 YFSETQ. The CDR3 totals 13 residues.

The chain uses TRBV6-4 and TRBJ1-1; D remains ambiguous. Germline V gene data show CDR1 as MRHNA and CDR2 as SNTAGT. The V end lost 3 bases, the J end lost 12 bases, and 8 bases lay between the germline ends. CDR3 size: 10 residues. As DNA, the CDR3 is TGTGCCAGCAGTGATTCTGGGACTTTCTTT. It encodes CASSDSGTFF.

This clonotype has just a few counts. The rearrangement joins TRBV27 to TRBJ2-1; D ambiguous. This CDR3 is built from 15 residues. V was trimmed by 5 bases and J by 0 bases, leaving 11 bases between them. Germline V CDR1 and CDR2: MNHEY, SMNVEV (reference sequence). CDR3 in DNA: TGTGCCAGCAGTCCCTCAGGTTTCTCCTACAATGAGCAGTTCTTC. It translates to CASSPSGFSYNEQFF.

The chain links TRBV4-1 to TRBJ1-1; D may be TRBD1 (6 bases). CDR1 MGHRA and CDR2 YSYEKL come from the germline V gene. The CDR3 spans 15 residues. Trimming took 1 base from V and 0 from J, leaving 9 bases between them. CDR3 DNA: TGCGCCAGCAGCCAAGTTGGGACACTGAACACTGAAGCTTTCTTT. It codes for CASSQVGTLNTEAFF.

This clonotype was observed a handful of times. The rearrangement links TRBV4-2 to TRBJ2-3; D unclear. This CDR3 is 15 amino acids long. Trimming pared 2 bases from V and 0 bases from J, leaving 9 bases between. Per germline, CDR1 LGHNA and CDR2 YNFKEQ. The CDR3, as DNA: TGTGCCAGCAGCCAAATCTCCACTAGCACAGATACGCAGTATTTT. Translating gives CASSQISTSTDTQYF.

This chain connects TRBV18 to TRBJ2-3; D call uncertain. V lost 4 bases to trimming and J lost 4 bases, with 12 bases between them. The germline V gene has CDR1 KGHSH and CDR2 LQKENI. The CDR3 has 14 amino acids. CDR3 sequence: CASSLSRAPDTQYF. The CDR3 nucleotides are TGTGCCAGCTCACTGTCCCGAGCCCCAGATACGCAGTATTTT.

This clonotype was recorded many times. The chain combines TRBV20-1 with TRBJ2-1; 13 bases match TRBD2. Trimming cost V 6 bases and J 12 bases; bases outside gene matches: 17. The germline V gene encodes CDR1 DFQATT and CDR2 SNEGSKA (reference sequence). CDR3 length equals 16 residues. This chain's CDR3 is CSAETGLAGPTMPQFF. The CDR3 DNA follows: TGCAGTGCCGAGACGGGACTAGCGGGACCTACAATGCCGCAGTTCTTC.

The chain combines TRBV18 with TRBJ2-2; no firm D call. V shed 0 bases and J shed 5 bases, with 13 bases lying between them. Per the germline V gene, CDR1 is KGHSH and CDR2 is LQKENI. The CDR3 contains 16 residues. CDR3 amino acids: CASSPPNDGGTGELFF. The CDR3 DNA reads TGTGCCAGCTCACCACCAAATGACGGTGGAACCGGGGAGCTGTTTTTT.

In DNA, the CDR3 is TGTGCCAGCAGTCCATCGGGGGGTGGCGCTGAAGCTTTCTTT. It yields the protein CASSPSGGGAEAFF. This chain connects TRBV27 to TRBJ1-1; D may be TRBD1 (5 bases). CDR1 and CDR2 from the germline V gene are MNHEY and SMNVEV (reference sequence). V was cut by 5 bases and J by 6 bases, with 16 bases left in between. The CDR3 is 14 amino acids.

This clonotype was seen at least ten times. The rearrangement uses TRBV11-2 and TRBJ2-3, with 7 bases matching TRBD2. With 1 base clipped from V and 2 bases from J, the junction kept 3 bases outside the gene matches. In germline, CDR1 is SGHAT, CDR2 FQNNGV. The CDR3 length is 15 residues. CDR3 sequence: CASSLARLATDTQYF. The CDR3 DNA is TGTGCCAGCAGCTTAGCCAGACTAGCCACAGATACGCAGTATTTT.

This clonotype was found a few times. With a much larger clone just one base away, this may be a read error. The CDR3 DNA reads TGTGCCAGCAGTTTGACAGTAAGCACCGGGGAGCTGTTTTTT. It encodes CASSLTVSTGELFF. The rearrangement links TRBV6-6 to TRBJ2-2, with D possibly TRBD1 on 5 matching bases. Trimming took off 4 bases at V and 4 bases at J, with 10 bases between the two ends. There are 14 residues in the CDR3. CDR1 and CDR2 from the germline V gene are MNHNY and SVGAGI (reference sequence).

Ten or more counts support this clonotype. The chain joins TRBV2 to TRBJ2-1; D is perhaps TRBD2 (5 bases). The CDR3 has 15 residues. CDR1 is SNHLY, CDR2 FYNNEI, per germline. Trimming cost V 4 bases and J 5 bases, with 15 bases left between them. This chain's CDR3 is CASSAERRVHNEQFF. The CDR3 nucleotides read TGTGCCAGCAGTGCTGAGCGGCGGGTACACAATGAGCAGTTCTTC.

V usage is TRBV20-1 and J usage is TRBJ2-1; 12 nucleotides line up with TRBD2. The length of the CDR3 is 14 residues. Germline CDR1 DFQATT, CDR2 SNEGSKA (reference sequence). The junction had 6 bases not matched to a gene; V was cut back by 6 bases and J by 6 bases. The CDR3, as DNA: TGCAGTGCAATGACTAGCGGGAGCTTCAATGAGCAGTTCTTC. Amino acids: CSAMTSGSFNEQFF.

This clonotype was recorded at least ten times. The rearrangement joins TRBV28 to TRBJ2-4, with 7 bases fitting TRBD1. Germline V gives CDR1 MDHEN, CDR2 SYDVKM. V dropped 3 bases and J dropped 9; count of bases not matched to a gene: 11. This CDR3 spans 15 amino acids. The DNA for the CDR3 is TGTGCCAGCAGTTTGGTCGAGACAGGGCGCGGCATTCAGTACTTC. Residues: CASSLVETGRGIQYF.

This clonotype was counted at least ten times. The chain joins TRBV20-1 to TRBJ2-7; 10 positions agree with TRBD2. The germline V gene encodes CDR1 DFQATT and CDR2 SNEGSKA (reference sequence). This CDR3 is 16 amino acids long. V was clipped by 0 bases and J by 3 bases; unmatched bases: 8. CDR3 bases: TGCAGTGCTAGAGATAGAACTAGCGGGACCTACTACGAGCAGTACTTC. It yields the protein CSARDRTSGTYYEQYF.

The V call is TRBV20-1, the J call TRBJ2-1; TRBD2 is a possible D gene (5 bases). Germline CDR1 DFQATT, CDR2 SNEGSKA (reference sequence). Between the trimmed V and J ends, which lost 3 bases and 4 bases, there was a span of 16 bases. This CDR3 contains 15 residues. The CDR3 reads CSASPPGLDYNEQFF. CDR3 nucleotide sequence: TGCAGTGCTAGTCCGCCGGGGTTGGATTACAATGAGCAGTTCTTC.

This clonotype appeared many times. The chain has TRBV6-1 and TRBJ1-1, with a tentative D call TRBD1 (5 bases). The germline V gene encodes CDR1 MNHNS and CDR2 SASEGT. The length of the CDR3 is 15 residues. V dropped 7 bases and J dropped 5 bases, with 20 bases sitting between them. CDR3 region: CASTFVRGGGTEAFF. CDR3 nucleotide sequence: TGTGCCAGCACCTTCGTCCGTGGGGGAGGGACTGAAGCTTTCTTT.

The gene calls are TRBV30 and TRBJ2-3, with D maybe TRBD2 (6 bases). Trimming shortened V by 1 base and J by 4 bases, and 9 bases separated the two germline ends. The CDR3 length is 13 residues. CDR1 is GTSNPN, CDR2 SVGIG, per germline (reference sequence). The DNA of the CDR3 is TGTGCCTGGAGTGGGGGGAGGCCAGATACGCAGTATTTT. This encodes CAWSGGRPDTQYF.

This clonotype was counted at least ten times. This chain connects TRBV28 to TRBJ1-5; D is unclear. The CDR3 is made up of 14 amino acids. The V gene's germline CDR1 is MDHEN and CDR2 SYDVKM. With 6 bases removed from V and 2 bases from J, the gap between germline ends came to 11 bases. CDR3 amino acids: CASRIGSGNQPQHF. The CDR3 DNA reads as TGTGCCAGCAGGATTGGGAGCGGCAATCAGCCCCAGCATTTT.

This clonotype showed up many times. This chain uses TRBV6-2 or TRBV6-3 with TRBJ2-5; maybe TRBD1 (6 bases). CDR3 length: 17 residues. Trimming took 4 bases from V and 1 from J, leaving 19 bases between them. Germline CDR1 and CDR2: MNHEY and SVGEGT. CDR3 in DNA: TGTGCCAGCAGTTTAGCCAGCAGATGGACAGTCCAAGAGACCCAGTACTTC. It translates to CASSLASRWTVQETQYF.

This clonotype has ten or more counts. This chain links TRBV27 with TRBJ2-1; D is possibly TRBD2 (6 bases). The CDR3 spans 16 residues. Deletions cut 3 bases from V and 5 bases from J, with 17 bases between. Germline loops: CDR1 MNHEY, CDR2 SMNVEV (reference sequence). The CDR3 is CASSFYPRELDNEQFF. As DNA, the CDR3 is TGTGCCAGCAGTTTCTATCCCCGGGAGCTTGACAATGAGCAGTTCTTC.

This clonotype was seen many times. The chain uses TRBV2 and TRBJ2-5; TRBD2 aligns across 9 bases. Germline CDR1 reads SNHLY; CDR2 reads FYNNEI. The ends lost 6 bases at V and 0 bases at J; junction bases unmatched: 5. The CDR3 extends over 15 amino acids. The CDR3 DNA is TGTGCCAGCAGGTTTAGCGGGAGTAACCAAGAGACCCAGTACTTC. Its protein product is CASRFSGSNQETQYF.

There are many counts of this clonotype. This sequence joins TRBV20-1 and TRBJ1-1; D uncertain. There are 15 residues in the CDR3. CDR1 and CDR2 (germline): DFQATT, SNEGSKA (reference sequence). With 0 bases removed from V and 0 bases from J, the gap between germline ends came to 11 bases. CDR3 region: CSARDHRDLNTEAFF. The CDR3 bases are TGCAGTGCTAGAGATCATAGGGATTTGAACACTGAAGCTTTCTTT.